This T cell receptor (beta chain) was documented in a study of blood T cell repertoires in COVID-19. Clones were sequenced by immunoSEQ multiplex PCR, and TCRdb holds only the in-frame ones, with some missing. The repertoire holds about 200,000 clones, with 90% as singletons. The V and J ends lost 5 bases and 0 bases, in that order; junction bases with no gene match: 4. Germline assignment: CDR1 SGHVS and CDR2 FQNEAQ. The CDR3 has 15 amino acids. In terms of age and location, participants ranged from roughly 18 to 90 years and lived in about two dozen US areas. Cohort placement rested on clinical history that participants reported themselves.

The chain combines TRBV7-8 with TRBJ2-7; 10 nucleotides match TRBD2. This TCR was sampled from a young man who had recovered from COVID-19. The sample comprised PBMCs or T cells enriched from blood (not recorded which). Here the CDR3 DNA reads TGTGCCAGCAGCATGACTAGCGGGTACTCCTACGAGCAGTACTTC. It translates to CASSMTSGYSYEQYF.